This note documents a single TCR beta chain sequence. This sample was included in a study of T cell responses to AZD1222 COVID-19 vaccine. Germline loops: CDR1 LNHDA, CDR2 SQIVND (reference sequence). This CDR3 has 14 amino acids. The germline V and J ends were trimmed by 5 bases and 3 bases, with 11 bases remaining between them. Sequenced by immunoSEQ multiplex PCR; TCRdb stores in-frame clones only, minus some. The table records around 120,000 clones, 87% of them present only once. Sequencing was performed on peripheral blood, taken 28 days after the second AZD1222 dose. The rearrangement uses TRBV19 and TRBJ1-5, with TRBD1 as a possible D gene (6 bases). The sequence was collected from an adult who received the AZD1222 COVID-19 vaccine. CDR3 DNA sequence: TGTGCCAGTAGTCTACAGGGTAACAATCAGCCCCAGCATTTT. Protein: CASSLQGNNQPQHF.